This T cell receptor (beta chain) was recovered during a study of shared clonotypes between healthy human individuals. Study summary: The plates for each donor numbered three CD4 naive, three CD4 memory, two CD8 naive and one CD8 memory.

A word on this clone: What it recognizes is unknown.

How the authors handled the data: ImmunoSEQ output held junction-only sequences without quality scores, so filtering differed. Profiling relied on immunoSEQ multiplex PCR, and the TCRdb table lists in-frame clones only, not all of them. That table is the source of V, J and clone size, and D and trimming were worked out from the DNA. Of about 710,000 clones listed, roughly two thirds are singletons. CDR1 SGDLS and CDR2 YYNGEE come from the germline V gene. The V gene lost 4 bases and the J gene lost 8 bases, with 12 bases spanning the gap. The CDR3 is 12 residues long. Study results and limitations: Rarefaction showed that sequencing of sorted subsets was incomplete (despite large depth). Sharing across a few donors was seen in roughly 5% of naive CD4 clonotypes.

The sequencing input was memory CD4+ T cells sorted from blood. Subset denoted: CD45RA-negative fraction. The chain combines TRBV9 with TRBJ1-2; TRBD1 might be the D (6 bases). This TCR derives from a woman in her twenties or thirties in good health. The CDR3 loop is CASSPAGAGYTF. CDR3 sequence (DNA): TGTGCCAGCAGCCCCGCGGGGGCCGGCTACACCTTC. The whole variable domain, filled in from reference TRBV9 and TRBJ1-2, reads DSGVTQTPKHLITATGQRVTLRCSPRSGDLSVYWYQQSLDQGLQFLIQYYNGEERAKGNILERFSAQQFPDLHSELNLSSLELGDSALYFCASSPAGAGYTFGSGTRLTVV.